This is a list of T cell receptor beta chains from one sample in a study of CD8 T cells in ankylosing spondylitis. TCRdb reanalysed the 5' RACE reads using MiXCR and keeps one entry per CDR3 protein. The table shows 210,000 or so distinct CDR3 sequences, with 8% to 9% occurring only once. The specimen sequenced was blood, either unsorted or a sorted T cell fraction (not recorded which). Source of these receptors: a female donor with ankylosing spondylitis or in good health (not recorded which). CDR3s include the opening cysteine and the closing phenylalanine or tryptophan. Each record gives: V gene, J gene, CDR3 protein.

TRBV30	TRBJ1-4	CAWSVRGDGKLFF
TRBV20-1	TRBJ2-1	CSAPGLAGGRPNEQFF
TRBV2	TRBJ2-4	CAICSTSGDGLAKNIQYF
TRBV21-1	TRBJ2-1	CASGKAGTSYNEQFF
TRBV25-1	TRBJ1-1	CASSGGWGEAFF
TRBV5-5	TRBJ2-1	CASSLLISYNEQFF
TRBV11-2	TRBJ2-7	CASSLRSSGSGEQYF
TRBV9	TRBJ1-6	CASSVDPSPRGSPLHF
TRBV15	TRBJ1-1	CATSRGADTEAFF
TRBV28	TRBJ1-6	CASSPTTGRSPLHF
TRBV10-1	TRBJ2-7	CASSVGLAGSYEQYF
TRBV18	TRBJ2-7	CASSLQVGGTYEQYF
TRBV20-1	TRBJ2-3	CSARDLRVSTDTQYF
TRBV24-1	TRBJ2-7	CATSDFGQGAYEQYF
TRBV10-3	TRBJ2-7	CAIRVFGGRTTYEQYF
TRBV7-6	TRBJ2-7	CASSSSPGLATYEQYF
TRBV20-1	TRBJ2-1	CSARDRIHSYNEQFF
TRBV11-2	TRBJ1-1	CASSKDGNTEAFF
TRBV27	TRBJ2-7	CASSLSPPVSGTSGRGYEQYF
TRBV12-3/TRBV12-4	TRBJ2-2	CASSAEISTGELFF
TRBV5-1	TRBJ2-2	CASSPTSGVTGELFF
TRBV3-1	TRBJ1-1	CASSQRQGNSEAFF
TRBV11-2	TRBJ2-3	CASSSMSGSVTDTQYF
TRBV12-3/TRBV12-4	TRBJ2-6	CASSEQGARGANVLTF
TRBV5-1	TRBJ2-1	CASSFQRESNEQFF
TRBV2	TRBJ1-1	CASSGTSRNTEAFF
TRBV27	TRBJ2-1	CASSLQDAYNEQFF
TRBV6-2/TRBV6-3	TRBJ2-7	CASSNRNYEQYF
TRBV20-1	TRBJ2-4	CSATYQLRMLAKNIQYF
TRBV7-9	TRBJ2-5	CASSLTGQGQETQYF
TRBV29-1	TRBJ1-1	CSGRRGTEAFF
TRBV7-1	TRBJ2-7	CASSSHLTSGRVYEQYF
TRBV29-1	TRBJ1-2	CSVKAQEGHYGYTF
TRBV29-1	TRBJ2-4	CSAGSRLAKNIQYF
TRBV27	TRBJ2-1	CASSPWTSGHEQFF
TRBV9	TRBJ2-7	CASSVGLAGIEQYF
TRBV20-1	TRBJ2-1	CCARDLGLNSDNEQFF
TRBV6-1	TRBJ2-5	CASSTGGGGETQYF
TRBV4-2	TRBJ2-5	CASSQGPANQETQYF
TRBV18	TRBJ2-7	CASCPRGPPYEQYF
TRBV7-2	TRBJ2-5	CASSPQGLGAQYF
TRBV5-6	TRBJ1-5	CASSLGASDNQPQHF
TRBV27	TRBJ2-7	CASSFTPSGTYEQYF
TRBV5-1	TRBJ2-3	CASSLEGRAVDTQYF
TRBV29-1	TRBJ1-4	CSVGSGFNEKLFF
TRBV5-1	TRBJ1-1	CASSTGGTWTEAFF
TRBV9	TRBJ2-4	CASSVGLAGGRQYF
TRBV29-1	TRBJ2-5	CSVEESGNQETQYF
TRBV7-2	TRBJ2-5	CASSLSLLSGRRQETQYF
TRBV11-1	TRBJ2-2	CASSSGLAGTNTGELFF
TRBV10-3	TRBJ2-3	CAITVGLSDTQYF
TRBV20-1	TRBJ2-1	CSAPGTSGSSAQFF
TRBV7-9	TRBJ2-1	CASSLSGSSNGEQFF